This T cell receptor (beta chain) was captured in a study of OX40 agonist ivuxolimab in advanced cancers. As for this clone: What it binds is not known.

Study-wide findings and caveats: People who partly responded at 0.1-3.0 mg/kg had some of the least clonal expansion seen.

Trimming took off 3 bases at V and 4 bases at J, with 9 bases between the two ends. Germline values: CDR1 SNHLY, CDR2 FYNNEI. The CDR3 has 13 amino acids. This table comes from immunoSEQ multiplex PCR, and its TCRdb copy is limited to in-frame clones, with some not included. Found here are around 95,000 clones, around 87% of them singletons; the top ten hold 0.15% to 0.2%. The TCR originated in an adult with an advanced solid tumor such as melanoma, head and neck, liver or kidney cancer. This specimen consisted of CD4+ or CD8+ T cells sorted from blood, obtained in a trial of the OX40 agonist ivuxolimab. The J gene is TRBJ1-1, the V gene TRBV2; D is unclear. The CDR3 DNA sequence: TGTGCCAGCAGTGAGGGTGGAGTCACTGAAGCTTTCTTT. The encoded protein is CASSEGGVTEAFF.